The present entry profiles one T cell receptor beta chain with its context. This clonotype was counted between two and nine times. Its antigen target is currently unknown. No per-base quality is available; no much larger clone lies one base away. Separate amplification of TCR alpha and beta chain libraries was performed from the second PCR step onward. The CMV status of each donor was determined by measuring IFNgamma production from CD4+ T cells after fresh PBMCs had been stimulated overnight with CMV viral lysate. Using Miltenyi beads, CD4 T cells were first positively selected, and CD8 T cells were then positively selected from the CD4-negative fraction. Cells were stained for CD3, CD4, CD8, CD45RA, CD27 and a live/dead dye and were sorted on a BD Aria II into four subsets based on CD45RA and CD27. A few healthy volunteers provided blood, and the blood of each volunteer was split into CD4 and CD8 T cells and then into four differentiation subsets. Approximately 120 ml of peripheral blood was taken from each donor, and PBMC were separated by density-gradient centrifugation on Ficoll-Paque PLUS. Sorted cells were lysed in RLT buffer, after which RNA was extracted using a Qiagen RNeasy kit and stored at -80 degrees C.

The sample is drawn from a study of naive and memory T cell subsets (TCRdb year 2017). Notes on the research overall: Sorted naive and memory T cell subsets from peripheral blood were analyzed in the study using a UMI-based, open-source pipeline for TCR alpha and beta sequencing. Complete agreement was observed between the functional CMV T cell responses and the IgG serology results. RNA was DNase-treated and reverse transcribed with TCR constant-region primers, mostly using SuperScript III. The paper as a whole reports these results and caveats: The repertoire findings for the naive and memory subsets could not be validated against a ground truth, as none was available. Single alpha or beta chain sequences, rather than paired alpha/beta receptors, were used to define clonotypes. A few larger clonotypes were present in naive repertoires, particularly the CD8 repertoires, and these clonotypes were possibly memory cells re-expressing CD45RA. After error correction, only a single occurrence was seen for over 95% of naive TCR sequences, so much steeper abundance distributions were produced than in memory subsets. In both CD4 and CD8 cells, a rise in Gini index and a fall in Shannon and inverse Simpson diversity were observed from naive through CM, EM and EMRA. RNA-based TCR counts may be influenced by expression changes linked to T cell activation and differentiation. The abundance of TCRs followed a power law with an exponent that differed between naive and memory subsets yet stayed consistent across the three individuals.

Libraries came from UMI-ligation and nested PCR. To cover both TRBC1 and TRBC2, the beta constant-region primer consisted of an equimolar mix of two oligonucleotides. Four rounds of PCR, combining the SP2 primer with nested alpha and beta constant-region primers, were used to amplify the ligated cDNA. A single-stranded oligonucleotide carrying the SP2 primer and a 12-nucleotide UMI was ligated to the 3' end of the cDNA by T4 RNA ligase 1. The ligation reaction was kept at 16 degrees C for about 19-25 hours. PCR2 was typically performed as a SYBR Green qPCR and was stopped at a predetermined threshold so that over-amplification was prevented. Every purification after the first one was done using Agencourt AMPure XP magnetic beads. Libraries were quantified by Qubit and checked on a TapeStation, with a main peak expected near 650 bp. Pooled libraries were sequenced on an Illumina MiSeq with v2 2x251 paired-end kits, typically giving roughly 0.95-2.1 million reads per sample. Libraries were pooled at about 4 nM per sample, and about 4.5-7% PhiX was added to improve cluster recognition. Per the source publication's procedure: Decombinator assigned V and J genes to Demultiplexor-processed FASTQ reads by tag matching, allowing a single base-pair mismatch. Collapsinator relied on UMIs to fix sequencing errors as well as frequency errors caused by PCR heterogeneity. TCRs were translated and CDR3s were extracted from the conserved cysteine to the FGXG phenylalanine by CDR3Translator, with non-productive sequences being flagged. Gini, Shannon entropy and inverse Simpson indices were computed after subsampling the repertoires to the same number of UMI-defined TCRs. Within the linear range, a power law was fitted by maximum likelihood to the distributions of clonotype abundance. On one naive CD8 sample, the pipeline and MIGEC gave similar UMI counts, unique TCR numbers and clonal distributions. One analysis removed from the naive repertoire any naive TCRs that were also present in any memory subset from the same donor. A set of 6,000 to 8,000 CMV-associated CDR3 sequences, compiled from VDJdb and a published dataset, was used to search the repertoires. TCRdb cleaned the public reads at Q25 with fastp, built clones with MiXCR and kept in-frame beta chains. Identical CDR3 protein sequences are pooled into one entry, listed with their most common genes and DNA. TCRdb, rather than the study authors, made the V and J calls. Counted in this sample were roughly 150,000 distinct CDR3 sequences; approximately 22% of them appeared once. The ten largest account for about 0.11% of the sample.

V loses 5 bases of germline sequence and J loses 3 bases, and the interval between the two ends is 14 bases. From the cysteine through the phenylalanine, the CDR3 covers 15 amino acids. The kept DNA is CDR3 alone, 45 bases in frame from the first base. The germline V gene (reference sequence) gives CDR1 as SEHNR and CDR2 as FQNEAQ. The rearrangement joined TRBV7-9 to TRBJ2-1, with the D call tentatively TRBD1 or TRBD2, each fitting 5 bases. Sequences were obtained from naive CD4+ T cells from blood. The intended sense of this specimen's cell subset or site label: naive T cells, CD45RA high CD27+. The clonotype was recovered from a human donor in good health. In nucleotide form, the sequence is TGTGCCAGCAGCCCATCCGGGACCTACTACAATGAGCAGTTCTTC. This encodes CASSPSGTYYNEQFF.